A single sample gave rise to the 12 T cell receptor beta chains below, sequenced in a study of PD-1 blockade in classical Hodgkin lymphoma. Clones were read by immunoSEQ multiplex PCR, and TCRdb kept only the in-frame ones, dropping some. This table has about 27,000 clones, more than 60% appearing once. Brentuximab vedotin exposure varied among the patients, all of whom had relapsed after autologous stem cell transplantation. Researchers report purifying CD4+ T cells from thawed PBMCs by magnetic negative selection. The sequences come from CD4+ T cells from blood, collected at baseline. These receptors all come from a human donor with classical Hodgkin lymphoma.

This clone came up once. The rearrangement joins TRBV30 to TRBJ1-3; D gene ambiguous. Germline CDR1 and CDR2: GTSNPN and SVGIG (reference sequence). Trimming pared 0 bases from V and 1 base from J, leaving 10 bases between. The CDR3 runs 15 residues. CDR3 protein: CAWSVPWGSGNTIYF. The DNA of the CDR3 is TGTGCCTGGAGTGTACCGTGGGGATCTGGAAACACCATATATTTT.

The chain links TRBV6-5 to TRBJ1-3; D uncertain. Per the germline V gene, CDR1 is MNHEY and CDR2 is SVGAGI. This CDR3 has 16 residues. Trimming took off 0 bases at V and 3 bases at J, with 12 bases between the two ends. CDR3 sequence: CASSYSAASVGNTIYF. The CDR3 DNA follows: TGTGCCAGCAGTTACTCCGCAGCCTCCGTTGGAAACACCATATATTTT.

The rearrangement joins TRBV7-7 to TRBJ2-5, with unresolved D. Germline CDR1 reads SSHAT; CDR2 reads FNYEAQ (reference sequence). V was shortened by 5 bases and J by 4 bases, with 8 bases between the two germline ends. This CDR3 contains 12 residues. For the CDR3, the DNA is TGTGCCAGCAGCCCCTTTGCAGAGACCCAGTACTTC. It yields the protein CASSPFAETQYF.

This chain links TRBV19 with TRBJ1-5, with D perhaps matching TRBD1 (5 bases). The CDR3 has 15 amino acids. Trimming shortened V by 7 bases and J by 0 bases, and 13 bases separated the two germline ends. Germline lookup yields CDR1 LNHDA and CDR2 SQIVND (reference sequence). The CDR3 sequence: CASMGVLHSNQPQHF. CDR3 sequence (DNA): TGTGCCAGTATGGGGGTGTTGCATAGCAATCAGCCCCAGCATTTT.

The gene calls are TRBV18 and TRBJ1-1; no clear D gene. Looked up from germline, CDR1 is KGHSH and CDR2 is LQKENI. This CDR3 comprises 14 residues. V dropped 3 bases and J dropped 3 bases, with 11 bases sitting between them. The CDR3 nucleotides are TGTGCCAGCTCACCTCTCGATGAAGACACTGAAGCTTTCTTT. Translation: CASSPLDEDTEAFF.

This clone was detected only once. The CDR3, as DNA: TGTGCCACCAGCAGAGAGACAGGGGCTGGGGCCAACGTCCTGACTTTC. Translation: CATSRETGAGANVLTF. The J gene is TRBJ2-6, the V gene TRBV15, with 8 bases fitting TRBD1. CDR3 length equals 16 residues. J lost 2 bases, V lost 0 bases, and 0 bases had no gene match. Germline CDR1 is LNHNV and CDR2 is YYDKDF (reference sequence). Supplemented by reference TRBV15 and TRBJ2-6, the full variable domain reads DAMVIQNPRYQVTQFGKPVTLSCSQTLNHNVMYWYQQKSSQAPKLLFHYYDKDFNNEADTPDNFQSRRPNTSFCFLDIRSPGLGDTAMYLCATSRETGAGANVLTFGAGSRLTVL.

V usage is TRBV29-1 and J usage is TRBJ1-3, with unresolved D. The V and J ends lost 4 bases and 0 bases respectively, with 7 bases between them. The CDR3 loop spans 13 amino acids. The V gene's germline CDR1 is SQVTM and CDR2 ANQGSEA. DNA of the CDR3: TGCAGCGTTGTGGAGCACTCTGGAAACACCATATATTTT. Its protein is CSVVEHSGNTIYF.

This clone was recorded once. CDR3: CASSWAGQETQYF. The DNA of the CDR3 is TGTGCCAGCAGTTGGGCAGGGCAAGAGACCCAGTACTTC. The chain employs TRBV27 and TRBJ2-5, with D perhaps matching TRBD1 (5 bases). The V end was cut by 4 bases, the J end by 2 bases, with 8 bases between. The length of the CDR3 is 13 residues. Per germline, CDR1 MNHEY and CDR2 SMNVEV (reference sequence).

The chain couples TRBV6-5 to TRBJ2-7, with 7 nucleotides matching TRBD2. Germline trimming cut 0 bases from V and 0 bases from J; bases unmatched to any gene: 5. The CDR3 is made up of 16 amino acids. CDR1 and CDR2 from the germline V gene are MNHEY and SVGAGI. Written as DNA, the CDR3 is TGTGCCAGCAGTTACTCCAGCGGGGCAAACTCCTACGAGCAGTACTTC. This encodes CASSYSSGANSYEQYF.

The J gene is TRBJ1-6, the V gene TRBV10-3, with 7 bases matching TRBD1. The CDR3 has 13 residues. Losses at the gene ends were 5 bases for V and 5 bases for J; bases not matched to a gene: 0. Germline V gene lookup returns CDR1 ENHRY and CDR2 SYGVKD. CDR3 region: CAISTGDNSPLHF. In DNA, the CDR3 is TGTGCCATCAGTACAGGGGATAATTCACCCCTCCACTTT.

The CDR3 DNA follows: TGTGCCAGCAGCCTAGGCGTGAGCGGGGACCCCTGGAACATTCAGTACTTC. Residues: CASSLGVSGDPWNIQYF. This rearrangement joins TRBV7-2 to TRBJ2-4, with TRBD2 matching 7 bases. The length of the CDR3 is 17 residues. The germline V gene has CDR1 SGHTA and CDR2 FQGNSA. J was trimmed by 7 bases and V by 5 bases; bases with no gene match: 17.

The chain combines TRBV7-8 with TRBJ2-3; 10 nucleotides align to TRBD2. With 3 bases clipped from V and 8 bases from J, the junction kept 5 bases outside the gene matches. The CDR3 contains 14 residues. The germline gives CDR1 SGHVS, CDR2 FQNEAQ. This CDR3 is CASSFRTSGATQYF. The CDR3 bases are TGTGCCAGCAGCTTCCGGACTAGCGGTGCTACGCAGTATTTT. Full variable domain (outside the CDR3, taken from reference TRBV7-8 and TRBJ2-3): GAGVSQSPRYKVAKRGQDVALRCDPISGHVSLFWYQQALGQGPEFLTYFQNEAQLDKSGLPSDRFFAERPEGSVSTLKIQRTQQEDSAVYLCASSFRTSGATQYFGPGTRLTVL.